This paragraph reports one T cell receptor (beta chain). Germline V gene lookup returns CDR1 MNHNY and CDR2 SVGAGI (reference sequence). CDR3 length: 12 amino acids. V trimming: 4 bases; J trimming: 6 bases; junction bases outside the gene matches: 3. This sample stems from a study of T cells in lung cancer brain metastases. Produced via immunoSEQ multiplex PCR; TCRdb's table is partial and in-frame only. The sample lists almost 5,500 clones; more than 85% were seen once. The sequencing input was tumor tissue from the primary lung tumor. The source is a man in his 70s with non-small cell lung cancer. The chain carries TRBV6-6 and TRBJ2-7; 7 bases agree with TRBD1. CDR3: CASSLGQAEQYF. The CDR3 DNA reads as TGTGCCAGCAGTTTAGGACAGGCCGAGCAGTACTTC.